This T cell receptor (beta chain) appears in the sequencing data of a study of T-cell reconstitution after alpha-beta-depleted transplantation in children. Notes on the study in general: The origin of high day-60 TCRbeta diversity in some patients lay in surviving recipient T cells and thymic progenitors. By one year post-transplant, T-cell counts and diversity largely arose from T cells that were newly produced. Several hundred expanded graft clones reportedly were the source of alpha-beta T cells about two months after transplant.

Unique molecular identifiers were used in preparing the TCRbeta library. TCRdb analysed the PCR reads with MiXCR anew, one entry per CDR3 protein. The table has about a million distinct CDR3 sequences, less than 30% seen once. With respect to this clonotype: Its target is not known.

The CDR3 is 18 amino acids. CDR1 is MNHEY and CDR2 is SVGAGI in the germline V gene. Trimming stripped 0 bases from V and 1 base from J, with 18 bases between. This clonotype was obtained from a boy under two years old who had a stem cell transplant for SCID, so the T cells may come from the graft donor. Specimen: PBMCs, mostly from graft donor cells, collected 360 days after TCRalphabeta/CD19-depleted stem cell transplant. V usage is TRBV6-5 and J usage is TRBJ1-1, with a weak D call TRBD1 (6 bases). The CDR3 reads CASSYSGYRVGGNTEAFF. In nucleotides, the CDR3 is TGTGCCAGCAGTTACTCGGGGTACAGGGTAGGGGGGAACACTGAAGCTTTCTTT.